This TCR beta chain emerged from a study of spatial heterogeneity in lung cancer. Germline CDR1 reads MNHNS; CDR2 reads SASEGT. The V end lost 7 bases, the J end lost 3 bases, and 6 bases lay between the germline ends. This CDR3 comprises 11 residues. Noted time point: sample taken at primary tumor resection. MiXCR was run by TCRdb on the 5' RACE reads, yielding one entry per CDR3 protein. The data show approximately 3,000 distinct CDR3 sequences, about 18% seen once. The sequence was obtained from a female donor with early-stage non-small cell lung cancer. The chain recombines TRBV6-1 with TRBJ1-2; no firm D call. The sequenced sample was normal lung tissue next to the tumor, obtained at surgery. The CDR3 protein is CASIDDYGYTF. CDR3 in DNA: TGTGCCAGCATAGATGACTATGGCTACACCTTC.